The TCR beta chain described here comes from a study of radiotherapy plus CTLA-4 blockade in lung cancer. TCRdb's copy holds only in-frame clones and misses some; the assay was immunoSEQ multiplex PCR. The sample lists tens of thousands of clones, 77% occurring once. Sample: peripheral blood, taken from a patient treated with radiotherapy plus ipilimumab. This clonotype originated in a human donor with non-small cell lung cancer that progressed on radiotherapy plus ipilimumab.

The CDR3 here is CASSHRAGGSYNEQFF. The DNA for the CDR3 is TGTGCCAGCAGCCACCGAGCGGGAGGGTCCTACAATGAGCAGTTCTTC. The chain links TRBV7-3 to TRBJ2-1; 10 bases agree with TRBD2. V shed 5 bases, J shed 1 base, and the junction held 5 bases outside the gene matches. Germline V gene lookup returns CDR1 SGHTA and CDR2 FQGTGA. The CDR3 is 16 amino acids.